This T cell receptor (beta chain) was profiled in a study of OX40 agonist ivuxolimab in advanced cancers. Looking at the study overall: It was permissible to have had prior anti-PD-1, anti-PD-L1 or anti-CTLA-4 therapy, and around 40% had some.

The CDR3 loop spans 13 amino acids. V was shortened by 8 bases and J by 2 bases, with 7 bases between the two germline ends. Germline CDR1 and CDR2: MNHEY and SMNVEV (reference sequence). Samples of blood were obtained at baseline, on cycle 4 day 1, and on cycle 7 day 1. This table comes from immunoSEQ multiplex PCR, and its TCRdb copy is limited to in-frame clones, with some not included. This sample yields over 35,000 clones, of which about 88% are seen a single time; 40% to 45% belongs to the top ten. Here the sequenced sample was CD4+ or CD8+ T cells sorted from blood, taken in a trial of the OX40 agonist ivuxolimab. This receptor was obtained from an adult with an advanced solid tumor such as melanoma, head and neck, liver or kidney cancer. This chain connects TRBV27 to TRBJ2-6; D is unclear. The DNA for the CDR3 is TGTGCCAGCGGGTGGACTGGGGCCAACGTCCTGACTTTC. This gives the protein CASGWTGANVLTF.